This T cell receptor (beta chain) was identified during a study of blood T cells in healthy people across ages. V was shortened by 5 bases and J by 7 bases, with 14 bases between the two germline ends. Germline V gives CDR1 SGHTA, CDR2 FQGNSA. This CDR3 is built from 14 residues. Study results and limitations: Diversity of TCR beta per million T cells declined in a roughly linear way with age. Diversity was higher, and naive CD4+ cells more numerous, in long-lived donors than in aged donors. Lack of knowledge of donor CMV status possibly confounded expanded clonotype changes.

In regard to this clonotype: Its antigen remains unidentified.

The second PCR ran roughly 7 to 12 cycles with a sample-barcoded 5' primer and J-beta primers. TCRdb independently ran MiXCR on the 5' RACE reads; one entry per CDR3 protein. The profile shows fewer than 2,000,000 distinct CDR3 sequences, roughly two fifths of them singletons. Input material: blood. The TCR sequence derives from a human donor in good health. The chain uses TRBV7-2 and TRBJ1-4, with D perhaps TRBD1 (6 bases). Here the CDR3 DNA reads TGTGCCAGCAGCCGGGACACCCGCGGTGAAAAACTGTTTTTT. Its translation: CASSRDTRGEKLFF. Full variable domain (outside the CDR3, taken from reference TRBV7-2 and TRBJ1-4): GAGVSQSPSNKVTEKGKDVELRCDPISGHTALYWYRQSLGQGLEFLIYFQGNSAPDKSGLPSDRFSAERTGGSVSTLTIQRTQQEDSAVYLCASSRDTRGEKLFFGSGTQLSVL.